Described below is a single TCR beta chain sequence and its context. The CDR3 runs 12 residues. The V end was cut by 0 bases, the J end by 11 bases, with 11 bases between. Germline CDR1 and CDR2: GTSNPN and SVGIG (reference sequence). Clones were read by immunoSEQ multiplex PCR, and TCRdb kept only the in-frame ones, dropping some. Counted here are over 150,000 clones, roughly 94% occurring once; the ten biggest clones make up 11% to 15%. This sample is part of a study of control samples from healthy donors and cancer patients. The sequence was obtained from a man aged 60 to 75 with colorectal cancer. The chain combines TRBV30 with TRBJ1-5; no clear D gene. The specimen sequenced was PBMCs. DNA for the CDR3: TGTGCCTGGAGTGTACAAGCGGGGACCCAGCATTTT. The encoded protein is CAWSVQAGTQHF.